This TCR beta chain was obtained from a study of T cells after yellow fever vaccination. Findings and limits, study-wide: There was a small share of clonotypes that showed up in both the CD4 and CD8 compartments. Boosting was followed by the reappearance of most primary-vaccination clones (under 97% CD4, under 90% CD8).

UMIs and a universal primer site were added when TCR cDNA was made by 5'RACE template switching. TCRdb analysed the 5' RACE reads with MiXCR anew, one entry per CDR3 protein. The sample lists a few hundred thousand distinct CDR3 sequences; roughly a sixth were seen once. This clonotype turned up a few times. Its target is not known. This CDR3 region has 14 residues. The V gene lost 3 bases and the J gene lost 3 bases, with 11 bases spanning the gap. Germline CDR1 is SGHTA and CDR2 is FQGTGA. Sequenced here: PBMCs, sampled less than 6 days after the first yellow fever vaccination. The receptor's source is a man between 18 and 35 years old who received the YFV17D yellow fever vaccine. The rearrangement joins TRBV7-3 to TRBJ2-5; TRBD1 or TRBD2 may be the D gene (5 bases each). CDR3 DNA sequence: TGTGCCAGCAGCTTGACCGGGGCCGAAGAGACCCAGTACTTC. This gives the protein CASSLTGAEETQYF. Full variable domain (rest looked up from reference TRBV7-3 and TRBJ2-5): GAGVSQTPSNKVTEKGKYVELRCDPISGHTALYWYRQSLGQGPEFLIYFQGTGAADDSGLPNDRFFAVRPEGSVSTLKIQRTERGDSAVYLCASSLTGAEETQYFGPGTRLLVL.